These 4 T cell receptor beta chains came from one sample sequenced in a study of beta chain features in type 1 diabetes (dated by TCRdb to about 2018). The library was built by means of the immunoSEQ multiplex PCR assay. The entire isolated RNA was reverse transcribed using the High Capacity cDNA Reverse Transcription Kit, and thus expressed TCRB transcripts were sequenced. TCRdb re-hosts the immuneACCESS table, in-frame sequences only. Its copies lack some clones; in the studies checked, an unresolved V gene accounts for under half of them, and the cause for the rest is not known. Within this sample are just over 600,000 clones, with about 14% of them counted one time only. Approximately 0.087% of the sample comes from the top ten. The sequenced sample consisted of naive CD4+ T cells from blood. Sample cell subset or site, as interpreted from the label and publication: true naive CD4+ T cells. These receptors all come from a man in his late teens or twenties in good health.

This clone was detected only a few times. The V and J genes are TRBV5-4 and TRBJ2-7, with 9 bases lining up with TRBD2. The CDR3 length is 11 residues. In germline, CDR1 is SGHNT, CDR2 YYREEE (reference sequence). Losses at the gene ends were 6 bases for V and 6 bases for J; bases not matched to a gene: 1. Here the CDR3 DNA reads TGTGCCAGCAAAGCGGGAGGCGAGCAGTACTTC. It translates to CASKAGGEQYF.

This clone was seen only a few times. The J gene is TRBJ1-2, the V gene TRBV5-1, with 10 positions matching TRBD1. The trim removed 4 bases at V and 5 bases at J, leaving 5 bases unmatched. Germline V lookup: CDR1 SGHRS, CDR2 YFSETQ. The CDR3 runs to 14 residues. CDR3 amino acids: CASSPRDRGYGYTF. The CDR3 nucleotides read TGCGCCAGCAGCCCGCGGGACAGGGGTTATGGCTACACCTTC.

The chain uses TRBV11-2 and TRBJ2-1; D remains unclear. Per germline, CDR1 SGHAT and CDR2 FQNNGV. The CDR3 loop spans 11 amino acids. The V gene lost 5 bases and the J gene lost 8 bases, with 7 bases spanning the gap. In DNA form, the CDR3 reads TGTGCCAGCAGCCCGTACTATGAGCAGTTCTTC. Its translation is CASSPYYEQFF.

The chain carries TRBV7-8 and TRBJ2-1, with 12 positions matching TRBD2. V lost 5 bases, J lost 3 bases, and 8 bases stayed unmatched. The CDR3 contains 17 residues. CDR1 and CDR2 (germline): SGHVS, FQNEAQ. CDR3 loop: CASSPPSGRALYNEQFF. The CDR3 region has the DNA TGTGCCAGCAGCCCCCCTAGCGGGAGGGCCCTCTACAATGAGCAGTTCTTC. Full variable domain (missing parts from reference TRBV7-8 and TRBJ2-1): GAGVSQSPRYKVAKRGQDVALRCDPISGHVSLFWYQQALGQGPEFLTYFQNEAQLDKSGLPSDRFFAERPEGSVSTLKIQRTQQEDSAVYLCASSPPSGRALYNEQFFGPGTRLTVL.